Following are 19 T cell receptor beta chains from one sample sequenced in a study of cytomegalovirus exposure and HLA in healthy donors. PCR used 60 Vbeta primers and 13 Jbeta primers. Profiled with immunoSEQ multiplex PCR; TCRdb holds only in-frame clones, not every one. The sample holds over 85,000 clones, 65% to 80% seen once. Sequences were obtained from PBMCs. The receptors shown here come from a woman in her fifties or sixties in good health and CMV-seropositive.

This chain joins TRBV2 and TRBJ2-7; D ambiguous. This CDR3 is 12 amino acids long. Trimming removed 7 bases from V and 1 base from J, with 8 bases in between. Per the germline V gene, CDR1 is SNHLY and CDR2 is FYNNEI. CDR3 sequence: CASNRGSYEQYF. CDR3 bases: TGTGCCAGCAATAGAGGTTCCTACGAGCAGTACTTC.

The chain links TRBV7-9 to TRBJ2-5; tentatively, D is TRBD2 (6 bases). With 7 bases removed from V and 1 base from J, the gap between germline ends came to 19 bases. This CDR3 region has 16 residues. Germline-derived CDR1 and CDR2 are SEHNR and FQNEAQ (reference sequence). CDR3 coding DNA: TGTGCCAGCATCCCTCCGCTCCTAGCGCCCCAAGAGACCCAGTACTTC. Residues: CASIPPLLAPQETQYF.

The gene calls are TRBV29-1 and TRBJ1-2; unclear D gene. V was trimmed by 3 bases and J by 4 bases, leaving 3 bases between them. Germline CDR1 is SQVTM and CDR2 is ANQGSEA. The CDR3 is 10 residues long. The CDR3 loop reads CSVDSYGYTF. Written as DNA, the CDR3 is TGCAGCGTTGATAGCTATGGCTACACCTTC.

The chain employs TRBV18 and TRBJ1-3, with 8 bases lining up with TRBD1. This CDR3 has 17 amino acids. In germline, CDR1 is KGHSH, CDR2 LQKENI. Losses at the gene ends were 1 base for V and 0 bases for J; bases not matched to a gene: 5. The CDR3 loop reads CASSPQSGGNSGNTIYF. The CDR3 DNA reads TGTGCCAGCTCACCACAATCAGGGGGCAACTCTGGAAACACCATATATTTT.

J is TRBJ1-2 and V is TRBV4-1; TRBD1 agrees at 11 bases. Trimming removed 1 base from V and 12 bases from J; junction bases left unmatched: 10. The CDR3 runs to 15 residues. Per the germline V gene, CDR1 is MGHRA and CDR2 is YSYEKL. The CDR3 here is CASSQGTGGPTSNTF. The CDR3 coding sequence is TGCGCCAGCAGCCAAGGGACAGGGGGCCCCACAAGCAACACCTTC.

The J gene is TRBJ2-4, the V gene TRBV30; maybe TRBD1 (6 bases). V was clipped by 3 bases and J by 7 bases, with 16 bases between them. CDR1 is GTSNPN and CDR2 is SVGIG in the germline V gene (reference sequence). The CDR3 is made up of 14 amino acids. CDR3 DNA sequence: TGTGCCTGGAGCCTAGGGGGAAGGTGGAACATTCAGTACTTC. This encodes CAWSLGGRWNIQYF. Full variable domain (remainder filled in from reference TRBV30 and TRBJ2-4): SQTIHQWPATLVQPVGSPLSLECTVEGTSNPNLYWYRQAAGRGLQLLFYSVGIGQISSEVPQNLSASRPQDRQFILSSKKLLLSDSGFYLCAWSLGGRWNIQYFGAGTRLSVL.

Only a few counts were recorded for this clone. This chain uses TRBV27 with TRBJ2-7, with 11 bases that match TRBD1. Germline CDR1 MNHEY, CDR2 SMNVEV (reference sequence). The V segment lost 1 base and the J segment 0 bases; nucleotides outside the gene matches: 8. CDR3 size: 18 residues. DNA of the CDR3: TGTGCCAGCAGTTTATTCGGGGGGACAGGGGGACGCTCCTACGAGCAGTACTTC. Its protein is CASSLFGGTGGRSYEQYF.

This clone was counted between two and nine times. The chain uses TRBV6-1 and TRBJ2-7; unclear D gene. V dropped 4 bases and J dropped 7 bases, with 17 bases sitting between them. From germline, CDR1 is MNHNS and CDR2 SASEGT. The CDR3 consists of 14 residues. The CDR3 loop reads CASSAAPKSREQYF. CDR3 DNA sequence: TGTGCCAGCAGTGCCGCTCCTAAATCGCGGGAGCAGTACTTC.

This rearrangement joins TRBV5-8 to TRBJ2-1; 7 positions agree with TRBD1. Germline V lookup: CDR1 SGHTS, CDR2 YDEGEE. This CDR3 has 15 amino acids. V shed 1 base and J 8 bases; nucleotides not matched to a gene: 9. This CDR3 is CASSLTQGVGYEQFF. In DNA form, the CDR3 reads TGTGCCAGCAGCTTGACCCAGGGGGTTGGATATGAGCAGTTCTTC.

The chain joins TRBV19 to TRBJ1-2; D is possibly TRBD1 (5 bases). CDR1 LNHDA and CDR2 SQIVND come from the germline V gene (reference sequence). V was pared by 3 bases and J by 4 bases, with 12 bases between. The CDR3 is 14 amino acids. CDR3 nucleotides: TGTGCCAGTAGTATTTCGTCCGGGGGCTATGGCTACACCTTC. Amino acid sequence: CASSISSGGYGYTF.

For the CDR3, the DNA is TGTGCCAGCAGCTTGATTAGCGGAGAAGAGACCCAGTACTTC. This sequence encodes CASSLISGEETQYF. The rearrangement uses TRBV5-4 and TRBJ2-5, with a weak D call TRBD2 (6 bases). The V gene's germline CDR1 is SGHNT and CDR2 YYREEE (reference sequence). The germline V and J ends were trimmed by 1 base and 3 bases, with 10 bases remaining between them. The CDR3 runs to 14 residues.

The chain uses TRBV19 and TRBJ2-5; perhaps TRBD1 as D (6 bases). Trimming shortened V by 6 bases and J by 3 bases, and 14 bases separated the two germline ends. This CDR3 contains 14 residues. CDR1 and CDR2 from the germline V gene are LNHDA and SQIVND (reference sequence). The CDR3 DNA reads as TGTGCCAGTAGCGTACAGGGCGCGAAAGAGACCCAGTACTTC. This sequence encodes CASSVQGAKETQYF.

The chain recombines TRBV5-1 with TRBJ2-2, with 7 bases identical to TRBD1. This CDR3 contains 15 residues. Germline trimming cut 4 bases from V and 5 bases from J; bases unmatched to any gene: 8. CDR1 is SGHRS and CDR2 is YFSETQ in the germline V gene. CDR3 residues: CASSRQGLNTGELFF. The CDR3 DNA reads TGCGCCAGCAGCCGACAGGGTCTAAATACCGGGGAGCTGTTTTTT.

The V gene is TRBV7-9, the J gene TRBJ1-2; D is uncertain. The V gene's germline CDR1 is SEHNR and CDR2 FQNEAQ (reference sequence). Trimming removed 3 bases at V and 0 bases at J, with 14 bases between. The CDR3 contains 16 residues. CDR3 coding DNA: TGTGCCAGCAGCTTTCGGTCCCGAGAAGCTAACTATGGCTACACCTTC. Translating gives CASSFRSREANYGYTF.

The CDR3 loop reads CASSYADTGFYEQYF. The DNA for the CDR3 is TGTGCCAGCAGTTACGCGGACACAGGGTTTTACGAGCAGTACTTC. V usage is TRBV6-5 and J usage is TRBJ2-7; tentatively, D is TRBD1 (6 bases). Between the trimmed V and J ends, which lost 2 bases and 4 bases, there was a span of 15 bases. Germline V lookup: CDR1 MNHEY, CDR2 SVGAGI. This CDR3 is built from 15 residues.

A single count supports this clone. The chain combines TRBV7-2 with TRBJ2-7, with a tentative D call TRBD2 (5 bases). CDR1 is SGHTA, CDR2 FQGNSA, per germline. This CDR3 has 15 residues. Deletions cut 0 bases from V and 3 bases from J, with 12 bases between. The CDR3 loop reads CASSLAPGGHYEQYF. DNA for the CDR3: TGTGCCAGCAGCTTAGCCCCTGGAGGCCACTACGAGCAGTACTTC.

CDR3 loop: CASSSNSYEQYF. CDR3 bases: TGTGCCAGCAGCTCAAACTCCTACGAGCAGTACTTC. The rearrangement joins TRBV5-5 to TRBJ2-7; D gene unclear. The CDR3 runs to 12 residues. Germline CDR1 is SGHKS and CDR2 is YYEKEE (reference sequence). V lost 3 bases to trimming and J lost 0 bases, with 4 bases between them.

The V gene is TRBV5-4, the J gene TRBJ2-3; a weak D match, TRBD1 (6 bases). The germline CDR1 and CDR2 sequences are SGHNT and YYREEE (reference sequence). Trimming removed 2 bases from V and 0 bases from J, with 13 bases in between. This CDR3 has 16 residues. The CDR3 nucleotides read TGTGCCAGCAGCTTCCGTTTGCAGGGGAGCACAGATACGCAGTATTTT. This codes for CASSFRLQGSTDTQYF.

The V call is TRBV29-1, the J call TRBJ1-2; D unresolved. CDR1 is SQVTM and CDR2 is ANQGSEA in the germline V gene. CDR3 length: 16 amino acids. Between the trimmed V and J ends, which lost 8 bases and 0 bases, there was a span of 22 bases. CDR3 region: CSPPVRQPNTNYGYTF. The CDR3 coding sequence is TGCAGCCCCCCCGTGCGGCAGCCCAATACTAACTATGGCTACACCTTC.